A selection of T cell receptor beta chains follows, all from one sample in a study of cytotoxic CD8 clonotypes in ibrutinib-treated CLL. Libraries were prepared by immunoSEQ multiplex PCR; TCRdb keeps only in-frame clonotypes and omits some of them. Here the sample spans fewer than 100,000 clones, roughly 86% being singletons. Source: PBMCs, taken before ibrutinib treatment. The receptors come from a human donor with chronic lymphocytic leukemia. CDR3s include the opening cysteine and the closing phenylalanine or tryptophan. D genes are given only for firm matches. Only part of the rows carry a size: once, few, many, or a class if the clone is expanded.

v_call: TRBV29-1
j_call: TRBJ2-3
d_call: .
clone_size: .
cdr3_aa: CSVGSFTDTQYF
cdr3_nt: TGCAGCGTTGGCAGCTTTACTGATACGCAGTATTTT

v_call: TRBV14
j_call: TRBJ2-5
d_call: .
clone_size: .
cdr3_aa: CASGSGAETQYF
cdr3_nt: TGTGCCAGCGGCTCAGGGGCTGAGACCCAGTACTTC

v_call: TRBV19
j_call: TRBJ1-4
d_call: .
clone_size: .
cdr3_aa: CASSNGFLNEKLFF
cdr3_nt: TGTGCCAGTAGTAATGGGTTTCTGAATGAAAAACTGTTTTTT

v_call: TRBV11-3
j_call: TRBJ2-1
d_call: TRBD1
clone_size: .
cdr3_aa: CASSSGQGTYNEQFF
cdr3_nt: TGTGCCAGCAGCTCCGGACAGGGTACCTACAATGAGCAGTTCTTC

v_call: TRBV9
j_call: TRBJ1-2
d_call: .
clone_size: few
cdr3_aa: CASSVDGRDSGYGYTF
cdr3_nt: TGTGCCAGCAGCGTAGATGGCAGGGACTCTGGGTATGGCTACACCTTC

v_call: TRBV6-1
j_call: TRBJ1-1
d_call: TRBD1
clone_size: .
cdr3_aa: CATPRDRVTEAFF
cdr3_nt: TGTGCCACCCCCCGGGACAGGGTTACTGAAGCTTTCTTT

v_call: TRBV5-1
j_call: TRBJ1-3
d_call: TRBD1
clone_size: .
cdr3_aa: CASSYGTGVLSGNTIYF
cdr3_nt: TGCGCCAGCAGCTATGGGACAGGGGTTCTTTCGGGAAACACCATATATTTT

v_call: TRBV6-1
j_call: TRBJ1-2
d_call: .
clone_size: .
cdr3_aa: CASTPWEGWSYGYTF
cdr3_nt: TGTGCCAGCACTCCATGGGAGGGATGGAGCTATGGCTACACCTTC

v_call: TRBV19
j_call: TRBJ1-4
d_call: .
clone_size: once
cdr3_aa: CASINRQNEKLFF
cdr3_nt: TGTGCCAGTATTAATCGACAGAATGAAAAACTGTTTTTT

v_call: TRBV7-9
j_call: TRBJ2-7
d_call: TRBD2
clone_size: .
cdr3_aa: CASSLGLAGGAYEQYF
cdr3_nt: TGTGCCAGCAGCTTAGGTTTAGCGGGAGGGGCCTACGAGCAGTACTTC

v_call: TRBV9
j_call: TRBJ2-6
d_call: .
clone_size: .
cdr3_aa: CASSEESGANVLTF
cdr3_nt: TGTGCCAGCAGCGAAGAATCTGGGGCCAACGTCCTGACTTTC

v_call: TRBV10-3
j_call: TRBJ2-1
d_call: TRBD2
clone_size: .
cdr3_aa: CAISGTAGEGNEQFF
cdr3_nt: TGTGCCATCAGTGGCACAGCGGGAGAGGGCAATGAGCAGTTCTTC

v_call: TRBV10-3
j_call: TRBJ2-1
d_call: TRBD1
clone_size: .
cdr3_aa: CAISDRALNNEQFF
cdr3_nt: TGTGCCATCAGCGACAGGGCGCTTAACAATGAGCAGTTCTTC

v_call: TRBV5-4
j_call: TRBJ1-1
d_call: .
clone_size: .
cdr3_aa: CASSLFGQDEAFF
cdr3_nt: TGTGCCAGCAGCTTGTTCGGCCAGGATGAAGCTTTCTTT

v_call: TRBV4-1
j_call: TRBJ2-5
d_call: TRBD2
clone_size: once
cdr3_aa: CASSLGAGLQETQYF
cdr3_nt: TGCGCCAGCAGCCTAGGAGCGGGACTACAAGAGACCCAGTACTTC

v_call: TRBV10-2
j_call: TRBJ2-1
d_call: .
clone_size: once
cdr3_aa: CASSESGFARNEQFF
cdr3_nt: TGCGCCAGCAGTGAGTCCGGATTTGCAAGGAATGAGCAGTTCTTC

v_call: TRBV6-4
j_call: TRBJ2-2
d_call: TRBD2
clone_size: .
cdr3_aa: CASSQGTSGNTGELFF
cdr3_nt: TGTGCCAGCAGTCAAGGGACTAGCGGGAACACCGGGGAGCTGTTTTTT

v_call: TRBV19
j_call: TRBJ1-5
d_call: .
clone_size: few
cdr3_aa: CASSMDPGGNQPQHF
cdr3_nt: TGTGCCAGTAGTATGGACCCCGGAGGCAATCAGCCCCAGCATTTT

v_call: TRBV28
j_call: TRBJ1-5
d_call: .
clone_size: many
cdr3_aa: CASRLRLGTRDYYSNQPQHF
cdr3_nt: TGTGCCAGCAGGCTTCGACTTGGGACCCGAGACTACTATAGCAATCAGCCCCAGCATTTT

v_call: TRBV6-5
j_call: TRBJ1-1
d_call: .
clone_size: .
cdr3_aa: CASNKKVYTDAFF
cdr3_nt: TGTGCCAGCAATAAGAAGGTATACACCGATGCTTTCTTT

v_call: TRBV21-1
j_call: TRBJ2-3
d_call: .
clone_size: .
cdr3_aa: CASGRSPVLTGRRTDTQYF
cdr3_nt: TGTGCCAGCGGACGGTCCCCCGTGTTGACGGGACGCCGCACAGATACGCAGTATTTT

v_call: TRBV18
j_call: TRBJ1-1
d_call: .
clone_size: .
cdr3_aa: CASDAGESEAFF
cdr3_nt: TGTGCCAGCGACGCAGGGGAATCTGAAGCTTTCTTT

v_call: TRBV19
j_call: TRBJ1-1
d_call: .
clone_size: .
cdr3_aa: CASSTQANTEAFF
cdr3_nt: TGTGCCAGTAGTACCCAGGCGAACACTGAAGCTTTCTTT

v_call: TRBV5-1
j_call: TRBJ1-1
d_call: .
clone_size: .
cdr3_aa: CASSPRGGRTEAFF
cdr3_nt: TGCGCCAGCAGCCCCCGGGGGGGGCGCACTGAAGCTTTCTTT

v_call: TRBV11-2
j_call: TRBJ2-5
d_call: TRBD2
clone_size: .
cdr3_aa: CASSRTSGRALYQETQYF
cdr3_nt: TGTGCCAGCAGCCGGACTAGCGGGAGGGCCCTGTACCAAGAGACCCAGTACTTC

v_call: TRBV7-9
j_call: TRBJ1-5
d_call: .
clone_size: .
cdr3_aa: CASSLASETGQPQHF
cdr3_nt: TGTGCCAGCAGCTTAGCCTCTGAAACTGGGCAGCCCCAGCATTTT

v_call: TRBV30
j_call: TRBJ1-4
d_call: .
clone_size: few
cdr3_aa: CAWSFHWEKLFF
cdr3_nt: TGTGCCTGGAGTTTCCACTGGGAAAAACTGTTTTTT

v_call: TRBV5-1
j_call: TRBJ2-2
d_call: .
clone_size: .
cdr3_aa: CASRQGPAGTGELFF
cdr3_nt: TGCGCCAGCAGGCAAGGGCCCGCGGGCACCGGGGAGCTGTTTTTT

v_call: TRBV5-1
j_call: TRBJ2-7
d_call: TRBD2
clone_size: once
cdr3_aa: CASSLAGGSSGQYF
cdr3_nt: TGCGCCAGCAGCTTGGCCGGCGGGAGCTCGGGGCAGTACTTC

v_call: TRBV7-2
j_call: TRBJ1-2
d_call: TRBD1
clone_size: .
cdr3_aa: CASSLPQGGTGGPAYGYTF
cdr3_nt: TGTGCCAGCAGCTTACCTCAAGGGGGGACAGGAGGTCCGGCGTATGGCTACACCTTC

v_call: TRBV6-4
j_call: TRBJ2-5
d_call: TRBD2
clone_size: .
cdr3_aa: CASSLAEQETQYF
cdr3_nt: TGTGCCAGCAGCCTAGCGGAGCAAGAGACCCAGTACTTC

v_call: TRBV5-4
j_call: TRBJ2-5
d_call: TRBD2
clone_size: .
cdr3_aa: CASSLGREGRETQYF
cdr3_nt: TGTGCCAGCAGCTTGGGGCGGGAGGGCCGGGAGACCCAGTACTTC

v_call: TRBV7-2
j_call: TRBJ2-7
d_call: TRBD2
clone_size: .
cdr3_aa: CASTQGLAGTYEQYF
cdr3_nt: TGTGCCAGCACCCAGGGGCTAGCGGGGACCTACGAGCAGTACTTC

v_call: TRBV5-4
j_call: TRBJ2-3
d_call: TRBD2
clone_size: once
cdr3_aa: CASSDSGSLTDTQYF
cdr3_nt: TGTGCCAGCAGCGATAGCGGGAGCCTAACAGATACGCAGTATTTT

v_call: TRBV27
j_call: TRBJ1-2
d_call: TRBD1
clone_size: .
cdr3_aa: CASSGTGGGYTF
cdr3_nt: TGTGCCAGCTCCGGGACAGGGGGCGGCTACACCTTC

v_call: TRBV4-3
j_call: TRBJ2-7
d_call: .
clone_size: .
cdr3_aa: CASSPRVASYEQYF
cdr3_nt: TGCGCCAGCAGCCCACGGGTGGCCTCCTACGAGCAGTACTTC

v_call: TRBV19
j_call: TRBJ1-5
d_call: .
clone_size: .
cdr3_aa: CASSIVSEGPRRLYSNQPQHF
cdr3_nt: TGTGCCAGTAGTATAGTATCCGAAGGACCGAGAAGACTTTATAGCAATCAGCCCCAGCATTTT

v_call: TRBV25-1
j_call: TRBJ2-2
d_call: TRBD2
clone_size: .
cdr3_aa: CASSSNTGTSGTGELFF
cdr3_nt: TGTGCCAGCAGTTCTAACACCGGGACTAGCGGGACCGGGGAGCTGTTTTTT

v_call: TRBV2
j_call: TRBJ1-1
d_call: .
clone_size: .
cdr3_aa: CASSEGQWIEAFF
cdr3_nt: TGTGCCAGCAGTGAAGGACAGTGGATTGAAGCTTTCTTT